This T cell receptor beta chain appears in the sequencing data of a study of cytotoxic CD8 clonotypes in ibrutinib-treated CLL. Per germline, CDR1 LGHNA and CDR2 YNFKEQ. The CDR3 has 16 residues. Trimming shortened V by 0 bases and J by 2 bases, and 10 bases separated the two germline ends. Here immunoSEQ multiplex PCR was the method, and the copy in TCRdb shows in-frame clones only, minus some. This sample has fewer than 100,000 clones; about 86% occur once, and the top ten carry roughly 5.4%. The genes are TRBV4-2 and TRBJ1-4; maybe TRBD1 (6 bases). The specimen was PBMCs, collected before ibrutinib treatment. This sequence was found in a human donor with chronic lymphocytic leukemia. CDR3 sequence (DNA): TGTGCCAGCAGCCAAGATCTAGGACAGACTAATGAAAAACTGTTTTTT. It is translated as CASSQDLGQTNEKLFF.